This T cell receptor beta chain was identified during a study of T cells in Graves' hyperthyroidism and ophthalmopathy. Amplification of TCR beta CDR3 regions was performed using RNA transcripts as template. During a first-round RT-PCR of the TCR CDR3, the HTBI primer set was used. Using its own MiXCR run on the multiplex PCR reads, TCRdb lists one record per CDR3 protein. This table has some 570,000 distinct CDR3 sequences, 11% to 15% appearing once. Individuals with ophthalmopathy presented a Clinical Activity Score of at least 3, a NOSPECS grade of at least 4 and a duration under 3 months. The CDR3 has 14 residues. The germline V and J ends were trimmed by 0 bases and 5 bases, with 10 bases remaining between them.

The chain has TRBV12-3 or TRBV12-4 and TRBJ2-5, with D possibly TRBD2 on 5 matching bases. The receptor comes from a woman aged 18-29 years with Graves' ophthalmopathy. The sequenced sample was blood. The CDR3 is CASSLAGVSETQYF. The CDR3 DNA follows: TGTGCCAGCAGTTTAGCGGGAGTGAGTGAGACCCAGTACTTC.